This TCR beta chain was profiled in a study of blood T cells in healthy people across ages. The length of the CDR3 is 15 residues. V lost 6 bases, J lost 8 bases, and 13 bases stayed unmatched. Through a sample-barcoded 5' primer and a J-beta primer mix, a second PCR was run for roughly 6 to 11 cycles. Each CDR3 protein gets one entry after TCRdb re-called the 5' RACE reads with MiXCR. The data hold around 1.5 million distinct CDR3 sequences, with approximately 59% observed a single time. The chain employs TRBV12-3 or TRBV12-4 and TRBJ1-2; 9 bases line up with TRBD1. This clonotype was sampled from a man aged 18-30 years in good health. Sequenced: blood. The CDR3 loop reads CASSIDRGADGGYTF. DNA for the CDR3: TGTGCCAGCAGCATAGACAGGGGGGCCGATGGGGGCTACACCTTC.